This T cell receptor (beta chain) was documented in a study of regulatory T cells in long-lasting Graves disease (dated by TCRdb to the early 2020s). Regarding the study in general: In the newly diagnosed Graves' disease group, patients had been taking antithyroid drugs for less than 3 months. A total of about 33 samples underwent TCR sequencing: roughly 13 from persistent and roughly 20 from newly diagnosed Graves' disease patients. Peripheral blood TCR sequencing and RNA sequencing compared persistent Graves' disease patients with newly diagnosed Graves' disease patients. The study was registered as a clinical trial and conducted in China. What the work shows at the level of the full study, not this receptor alone: More public clonotypes were shared among persistent patients (under 3,000) than among newly diagnosed patients (966). TRBV28, TRBJ1-2 and TRBJ2-5 were preferentially used in persistent disease, while TRBV20-1 and TRBJ2-1 were favored in newly diagnosed disease. Compared with newly diagnosed patients, persistent Graves' disease patients had lower TCR Shannon entropy and fewer highly expanded clones, which suggests clonal expansion. The authors noted that the small sample size was a limitation that may lower accuracy. Sequencing and analysis were limited to the TCR beta chain. Peripheral blood alone was examined, since thyroid tissue, which constituted the primary lesion, could not be accessed.

Library creation used multiplex PCR. TCRdb names Illumina HiSeq 4000 as the instrument used. TCR beta libraries were built with iRepertoire HTBI primers and Arm-PCR amplification of CDR3 regions. PCR products were gel purified before sequencing. The published analysis was carried out like this. Gene usage analysis of CDR3 amino acid clonotypes used the approximately 62 TRBV and 14 TRBJ segments found across samples. Filtered high-quality paired reads were merged into contigs using COPE and FqMerger. Contigs were aligned with BLAST to IMGT TRBV, TRBD and TRBJ reference genes, and CDR3 was defined per IMGT. Any clonotype with a frequency above 0.1% was counted as a highly expanded clone. Shannon entropy served as the measure of repertoire diversity, while the Gini coefficient captured V-J evenness. A clonotype found in more than one individual was treated as public. TCRdb passed the public sequencing reads through fastp at Q25 and MiXCR, retaining productive beta sequences. Every entry covers one CDR3 protein and lists the most common genes and DNA from its rows. TCRdb, not the authors, supplied the V and J calls. This sample has about 350,000 distinct CDR3 sequences in its table, and around 16% of those were observed once. The ten top clones hold around 20% of the sample.

Reading from cysteine to phenylalanine, the CDR3 counts 13 amino acids. Solely the CDR3 DNA is kept, with 39 bases framed from the first base. The germline V gene sets CDR1 to MNHNS and CDR2 to SASEGT. Comments on this clonotype: No antigen is known for it. Being one base from a much bigger clone, this may be a read error.

This sample's time point label indicates: newly diagnosed GD, antithyroid drugs for less than 3 months. For both TCR sequencing and RNA sequencing, RNA was extracted from PBMCs in TRIzol. Graves' disease was diagnosed according to American Thyroid Association guidelines. Patients for the study were recruited at an endocrinology department in Xi'an, China. Each patient gave approximately 8.8 milliliters of peripheral blood, collected in an EDTA anticoagulant tube. Ficoll Paque Plus density gradient separation was used to isolate PBMCs, and no further T cell sorting was performed. RNA quality was checked with an Agilent 2100 Bioanalyzer and agarose gel, and concentration with a NanoDrop 2000. This same sample was also part of a study on T cells in Graves' hyperthyroidism and ophthalmopathy. Per the second study: Graves' hyperthyroidism was defined as stable when no progression to ophthalmopathy occurred over 18 months of follow-up. Hyperthyroidism patients were aged 18 to 65 years and newly diagnosed, with disease duration of less than 2 months. Exclusion was applied to patients with uncontrolled infections, other autoimmune diseases, pregnancy or lactation. Clinical symptoms, serum thyroxine and TRAb, thyroid ultrasound, and orbital computed tomography formed the basis for the diagnoses. The TCR CDR3 was subjected to a first round of RT-PCR using the HTBI primer set and the Qiagen OneStep RT-PCR kit. Blood samples also contained most of the expanded thyroid clonotypes (frequency above 0.001), which suggests that blood repertoires may reflect thyroid immune responses. A model built on a 13 V-J signature distinguished ophthalmopathy from stable hyperthyroidism, reaching over 85% sensitivity and approximately 83% specificity in cross-validation and 80%/75% in testing. In validation, progression to ophthalmopathy was predicted by the model with 55% to 71% sensitivity and approximately 78% specificity, a median of 6.5 months before onset. A discovery cohort of roughly 96 patients, roughly 45 with Graves' ophthalmopathy and about 60 with stable Graves' hyperthyroidism, was used to find distinguishing TCR V-J signatures. Whether ophthalmopathy could be predicted prospectively was tested in an independent validation cohort made up of 18 to 20 hyperthyroidism patients plus 17 patients who later progressed to ophthalmopathy. For training and testing, the roughly 93 patients in the discovery cohort were randomly divided in a 7:3 ratio. In about 6 Graves' hyperthyroidism patients, the study also compared T-cell repertoires from thyroid tissue with T-cell repertoires from blood. After sampling, hyperthyroidism patients received methimazole starting at 30 mg daily, and ophthalmopathy patients received high-dose intravenous methylprednisolone. Libraries were constructed in a second round of multiplex PCR, after which size selection and purification were performed. Sequencing of the libraries was done on an Illumina HiSeq2000 using paired-end 100 bp reads. SOAPnuke was used to process the raw data, with reads discarded if the reads contained adapters or uncalled bases, had a mean Phred below 15, or lacked an exact constant-primer or identifier match. High-quality paired reads were merged using COPE v1.2.5, and each unique nucleotide sequence was defined as a clonotype. MiTCR v1.1 was used to align clonotypes to the IMGT TRBV, TRBD and TRBJ reference segments. Analysis was restricted to V-J combinations with a frequency above 0.0001, which covered just over 98% of repertoires. A TCS score was defined as the ratio between F50 (clonal expansion) and ExV (chaos), using BLOSUM62-based TCRdist between CDR3 peptides within each V-J. Welch's t-statistics and random forest reduced around 510 V-J features to about 13, which were used in a naive Bayes classifier (R e1071). No statistical method was used to fix the sample size in advance, and group allocation was not hidden from the investigators. The paper reports TCR Vbeta CDR3 sequencing of approximately 140 peripheral blood samples: 40 or so ophthalmopathy, fewer than 85 hyperthyroidism and 17 progressor patients.

Sequences were derived from peripheral blood mononuclear cells (PBMCs), sampled at new diagnosis, from a patient treated with antithyroid drugs. The V and J segments used are TRBV6-1 and TRBJ1-4; no D gene call is confident. The clonotype comes from a woman aged 18 to 35 with Graves disease. Donor details come from another sample of the same person, matched by shared clones. The CDR3 loop reads CASSDREGEELFF. The DNA is TGTGCCAGCAGTGATCGTGAAGGTGAAGAACTGTTTTTT.